A selection of T cell receptor beta chains follows, all from one sample in a study of blood T cell repertoires in COVID-19. The protocol was immunoSEQ multiplex PCR, while the TCRdb copy is restricted to in-frame clones and leaves out a portion. The sample carries hundreds of thousands of clones, approximately 92% recorded once. The source material was PBMCs or T cells enriched from blood (not recorded which). These receptors were collected from a man between 25 and 39 years old who had recovered from COVID-19. Both conserved end residues are part of each CDR3. A D gene is named only where the DNA matches it firmly. Clone size is shown for a subset of rows, as once, few, many or a class of expanded clone.

clone_size	d_call	v_call	j_call	cdr3_aa	cdr3_nt
-	TRBD1	TRBV28	TRBJ2-7	CASRNSGTGFYEQYF	TGTGCCAGCAGAAACTCCGGGACAGGCTTCTACGAGCAGTACTTC
-	-	TRBV28	TRBJ1-6	CASTKANSPLHF	TGTGCCAGCACCAAAGCCAATTCACCCCTCCACTTT
-	TRBD2	TRBV9	TRBJ2-1	CASSVGGGRNYNEQFF	TGTGCCAGCAGCGTAGGTGGCGGGAGGAACTACAATGAGCAGTTCTTC
-	-	TRBV7-9	TRBJ1-5	CASSFVSQPQHF	TGTGCCAGCAGCTTCGTTTCCCAGCCCCAGCATTTT
-	TRBD2	TRBV7-9	TRBJ2-1	CASSLSWGLAGARNEQFF	TGTGCCAGCAGCTTAAGCTGGGGACTAGCGGGAGCGAGAAATGAGCAGTTCTTC
-	TRBD1	TRBV2	TRBJ1-1	CASSDGTGMSRTEAFF	TGTGCCAGCAGTGACGGGACAGGGATGAGTAGGACTGAAGCTTTCTTT
-	TRBD1	TRBV27	TRBJ1-2	CASSLDRGGLGYTF	TGTGCCAGCAGTTTAGACAGGGGGGGGCTAGGCTACACCTTC
once	-	TRBV7-2	TRBJ2-7	CASSAGHYEQYF	TGTGCCAGCAGCGCTGGGCACTACGAGCAGTACTTC
-	-	TRBV27	TRBJ2-5	CASMQGYGETQYF	TGTGCCAGCATGCAGGGTTATGGAGAGACCCAGTACTTC
once	TRBD2	TRBV5-1	TRBJ2-4	CASSLGGRENIQYF	TGCGCCAGCAGCTTGGGTGGGCGGGAGAACATTCAGTACTTC
-	TRBD2	TRBV19	TRBJ2-3	CASSMTGLEYSDTQYF	TGTGCCAGTAGTATGACGGGACTAGAGTATTCAGATACGCAGTATTTT
-	-	TRBV7-2	TRBJ2-5	CASSLDSSQETQYF	TGTGCCAGCAGCTTAGACAGTTCCCAAGAGACCCAGTACTTC
-	-	TRBV12-2	TRBJ2-4	CASRLELRQYF	TGTGCAAGTCGCTTGGAACTGCGGCAGTACTTC
-	-	TRBV3-1/TRBV3-2	TRBJ2-7	CASSLQGTAYEQYF	TGTGCCAGCAGCCTACAGGGAACCGCCTACGAGCAGTACTTC
-	-	TRBV19	TRBJ1-5	CASSIERTDQPQHF	TGTGCCAGTAGTATAGAGCGGACAGATCAGCCCCAGCATTTT
-	-	TRBV18	TRBJ1-5	CASSPDIQAQHF	TGTGCCAGCTCACCGGACATACAGGCCCAGCATTTT
-	TRBD1	TRBV13	TRBJ1-2	CASRETGGYLDGYTF	TGTGCCAGCAGGGAGACAGGGGGGTACCTGGATGGCTACACCTTC
-	-	TRBV28	TRBJ2-2	CASSFLLGELFF	TGTGCCAGCAGTTTCCTTCTAGGGGAGCTGTTTTTT
-	TRBD1	TRBV7-2	TRBJ1-3	CASSLWTGTGNTIYF	TGTGCCAGCAGCTTATGGACAGGGACCGGAAACACCATATATTTT
-	TRBD1	TRBV7-9	TRBJ2-4	CASSLSTGGAKNIQYF	TGTGCCAGCAGCTTATCGACAGGGGGTGCCAAAAACATTCAGTACTTC
-	TRBD1	TRBV2	TRBJ2-7	CASTGQVPTYEQYF	TGTGCCAGCACAGGACAGGTTCCCACCTACGAGCAGTACTTC
-	TRBD1	TRBV5-1	TRBJ2-7	CASSSGQARVEQYF	TGCGCCAGCAGCTCGGGACAGGCGAGGGTCGAGCAGTACTTC
-	-	TRBV7-9	TRBJ2-3	CASSLAAGSTDTQYF	TGTGCCAGCAGCTTGGCGGCAGGGAGCACAGATACGCAGTATTTT
-	TRBD1	TRBV12-3/TRBV12-4	TRBJ2-7	CASSWDRVAEQYF	TGTGCCAGCAGTTGGGACAGGGTGGCCGAGCAGTACTTC
-	TRBD1	TRBV25-1	TRBJ1-2	CAYRGGDYGYTF	TGTGCCTACAGGGGTGGTGACTATGGCTACACCTTC
-	TRBD2	TRBV10-3	TRBJ2-1	CAIMRTSVYNEQFF	TGTGCCATCATGAGGACTAGCGTATACAATGAGCAGTTCTTC
-	TRBD1	TRBV28	TRBJ1-2	CASSGQGLSMSGYTF	TGTGCCAGCAGTGGACAGGGGCTATCTATGAGTGGCTACACCTTC
once	TRBD1	TRBV7-9	TRBJ2-5	CASSPGRTGGWETQYF	TGTGCCAGCAGCCCCGGGAGGACAGGGGGCTGGGAGACCCAGTACTTC
-	TRBD1	TRBV2	TRBJ2-7	CASKLDRDRLYEQYF	TGTGCCAGCAAACTAGACAGGGACCGATTATACGAGCAGTACTTC
few	-	TRBV19	TRBJ2-5	CASNPLTQKETQYF	TGTGCCAGTAACCCTCTGACTCAAAAAGAGACCCAGTACTTC
-	TRBD1	TRBV19	TRBJ1-1	CASSIGQGALGGAFF	TGTGCCAGTAGTATAGGACAGGGGGCCCTCGGAGGGGCTTTCTTT
once	-	TRBV19	TRBJ2-7	CASIYLYEQYF	TGTGCCAGTATCTACCTCTACGAGCAGTACTTC
once	-	TRBV11-2	TRBJ1-1	CASSLGQIMNTEAFF	TGTGCCAGCAGCTTAGGTCAGATCATGAACACTGAAGCTTTCTTT
-	-	TRBV18	TRBJ2-2	CASSPSNTGELFF	TGTGCCAGCTCACCATCAAACACCGGGGAGCTGTTTTTT